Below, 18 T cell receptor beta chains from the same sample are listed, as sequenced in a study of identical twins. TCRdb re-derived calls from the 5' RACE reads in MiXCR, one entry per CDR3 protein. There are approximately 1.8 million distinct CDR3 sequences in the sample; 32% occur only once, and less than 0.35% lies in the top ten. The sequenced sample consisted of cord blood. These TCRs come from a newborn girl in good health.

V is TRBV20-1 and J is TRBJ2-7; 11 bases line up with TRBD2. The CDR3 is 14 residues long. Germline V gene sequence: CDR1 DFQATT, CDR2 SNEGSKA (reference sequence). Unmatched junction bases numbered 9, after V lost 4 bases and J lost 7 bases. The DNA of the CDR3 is TGCAGTGCTATGAGACTAGCGGGGTACAATGAGCAGTACTTC. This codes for CSAMRLAGYNEQYF.

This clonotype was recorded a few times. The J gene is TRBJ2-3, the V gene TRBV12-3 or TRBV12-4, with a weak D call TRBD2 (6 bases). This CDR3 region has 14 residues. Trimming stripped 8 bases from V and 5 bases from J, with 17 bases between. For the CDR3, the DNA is TGTGCCAGCGCGCCCGGGACTCCCATAGATACGCAGTATTTT. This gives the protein CASAPGTPIDTQYF.

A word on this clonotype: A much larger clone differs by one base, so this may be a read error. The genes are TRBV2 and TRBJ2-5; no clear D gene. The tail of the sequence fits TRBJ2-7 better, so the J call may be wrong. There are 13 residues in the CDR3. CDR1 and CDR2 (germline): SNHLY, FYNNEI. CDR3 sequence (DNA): TGTGCCAGCAAGCCATCCCTCTTCTACGAGCAGTACTTC. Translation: CASKPSLFYEQYF.

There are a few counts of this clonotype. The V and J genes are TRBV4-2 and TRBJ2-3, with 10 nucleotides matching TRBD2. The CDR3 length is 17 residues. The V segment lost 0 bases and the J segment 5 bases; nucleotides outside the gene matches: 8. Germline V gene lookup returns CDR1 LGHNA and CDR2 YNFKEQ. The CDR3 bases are TGTGCCAGCAGCCAAGATCCCGGGACTAGCGAACTAGATACGCAGTATTTT. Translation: CASSQDPGTSELDTQYF.

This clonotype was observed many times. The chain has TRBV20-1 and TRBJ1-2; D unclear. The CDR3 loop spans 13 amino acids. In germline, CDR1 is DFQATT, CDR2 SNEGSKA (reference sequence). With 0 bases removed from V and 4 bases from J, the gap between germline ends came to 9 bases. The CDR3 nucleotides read TGCAGTGCTAGAGATCCCCGGTCCTATGGCTACACCTTC. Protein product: CSARDPRSYGYTF.

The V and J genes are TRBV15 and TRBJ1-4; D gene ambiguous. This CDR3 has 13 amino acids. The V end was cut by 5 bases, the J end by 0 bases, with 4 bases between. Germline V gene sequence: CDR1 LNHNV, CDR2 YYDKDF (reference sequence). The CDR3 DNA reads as TGTGCCACCAGCGAGTCAACTAATGAAAAACTGTTTTTT. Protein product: CATSESTNEKLFF. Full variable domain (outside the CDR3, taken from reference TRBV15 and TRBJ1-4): DAMVIQNPRYQVTQFGKPVTLSCSQTLNHNVMYWYQQKSSQAPKLLFHYYDKDFNNEADTPDNFQSRRPNTSFCFLDIRSPGLGDTAMYLCATSESTNEKLFFGSGTQLSVL.

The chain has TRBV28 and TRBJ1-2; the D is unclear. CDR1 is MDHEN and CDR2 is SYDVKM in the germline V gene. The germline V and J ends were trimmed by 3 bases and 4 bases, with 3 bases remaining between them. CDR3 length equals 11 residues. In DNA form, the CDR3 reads TGTGCCAGCAGTTTTGTCTATGGCTACACCTTC. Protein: CASSFVYGYTF.

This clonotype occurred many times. CDR3: CSVTEAGAKNIQYF. The DNA of the CDR3 is TGCAGCGTCACGGAAGCGGGAGCCAAAAACATTCAGTACTTC. The V call is TRBV29-1, the J call TRBJ2-4, with a possible D match to TRBD2 (6 bases). The CDR3 loop spans 14 amino acids. Germline V CDR1 and CDR2: SQVTM, ANQGSEA. The V end was cut by 6 bases, the J end by 0 bases, with 12 bases between.

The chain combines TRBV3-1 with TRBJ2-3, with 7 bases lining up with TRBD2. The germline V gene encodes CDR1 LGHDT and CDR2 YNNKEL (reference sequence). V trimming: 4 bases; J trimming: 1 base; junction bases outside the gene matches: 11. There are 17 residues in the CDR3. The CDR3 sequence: CASSPNAGASGTDTQYF. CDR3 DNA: TGTGCCAGCAGCCCCAACGCGGGAGCAAGTGGCACAGATACGCAGTATTTT.

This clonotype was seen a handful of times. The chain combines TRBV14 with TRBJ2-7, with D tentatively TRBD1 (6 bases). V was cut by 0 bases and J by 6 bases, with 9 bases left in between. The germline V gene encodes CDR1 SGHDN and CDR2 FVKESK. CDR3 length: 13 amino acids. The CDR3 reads CASSQEPTGEQYF. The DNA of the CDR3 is TGTGCCAGCAGCCAAGAGCCGACAGGCGAGCAGTACTTC.

CDR3 nucleotides: TGCAGTGCGACCGGCGCTAGCGGGAGCCTAGATACGCAGTATTTT. This translates into CSATGASGSLDTQYF. J is TRBJ2-3 and V is TRBV20-1; 10 bases fit TRBD2. Germline V gene lookup returns CDR1 DFQATT and CDR2 SNEGSKA (reference sequence). The CDR3 totals 15 residues. Losses at the gene ends were 6 bases for V and 5 bases for J; bases not matched to a gene: 11.

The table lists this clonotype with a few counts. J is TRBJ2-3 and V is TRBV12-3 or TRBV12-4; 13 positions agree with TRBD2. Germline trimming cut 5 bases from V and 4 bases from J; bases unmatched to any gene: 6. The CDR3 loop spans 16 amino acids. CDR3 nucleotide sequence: TGTGCCAGCAGTCTTCGGACTAGCGGGGGTGCAGATACGCAGTATTTT. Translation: CASSLRTSGGADTQYF.

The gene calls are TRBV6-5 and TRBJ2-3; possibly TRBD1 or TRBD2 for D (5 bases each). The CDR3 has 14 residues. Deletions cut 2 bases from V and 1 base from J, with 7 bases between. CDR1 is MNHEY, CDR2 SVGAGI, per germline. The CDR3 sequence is CASSYVGRTDTQYF. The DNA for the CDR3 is TGTGCCAGCAGTTACGTGGGACGCACAGATACGCAGTATTTT.

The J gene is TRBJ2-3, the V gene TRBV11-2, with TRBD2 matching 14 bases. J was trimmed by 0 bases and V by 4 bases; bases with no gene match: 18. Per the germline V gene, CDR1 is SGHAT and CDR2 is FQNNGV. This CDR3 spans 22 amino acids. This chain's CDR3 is CASSSRPGLAGGAGSSTDTQYF. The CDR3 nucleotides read TGTGCCAGCAGCTCTCGTCCCGGACTAGCGGGGGGCGCAGGATCTAGCACAGATACGCAGTATTTT. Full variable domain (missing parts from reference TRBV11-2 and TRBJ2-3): EAGVAQSPRYKIIEKRQSVAFWCNPISGHATLYWYQQILGQGPKLLIQFQNNGVVDDSQLPKDRFSAERLKGVDSTLKIQPAKLEDSAVYLCASSSRPGLAGGAGSSTDTQYFGPGTRLTVL.

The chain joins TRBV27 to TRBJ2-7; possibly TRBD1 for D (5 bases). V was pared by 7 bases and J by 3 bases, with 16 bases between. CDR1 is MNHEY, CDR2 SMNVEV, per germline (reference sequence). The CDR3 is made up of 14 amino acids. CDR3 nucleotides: TGTGCCAGCAAATTAGGGGCTTCGCTCTACGAGCAGTACTTC. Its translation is CASKLGASLYEQYF.

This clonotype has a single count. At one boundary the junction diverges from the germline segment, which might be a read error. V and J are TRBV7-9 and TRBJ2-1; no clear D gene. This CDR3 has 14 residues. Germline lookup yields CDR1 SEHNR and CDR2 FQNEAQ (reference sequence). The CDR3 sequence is CAGSLDLYRSEQFF. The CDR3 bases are TGTGCCGGCAGCTTAGATCTGTACCGTAGTGAGCAGTTCTTC.

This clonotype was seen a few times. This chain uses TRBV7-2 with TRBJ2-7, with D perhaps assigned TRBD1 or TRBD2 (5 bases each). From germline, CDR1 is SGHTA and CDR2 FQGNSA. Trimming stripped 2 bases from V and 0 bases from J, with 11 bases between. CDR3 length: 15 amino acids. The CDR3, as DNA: TGTGCCAGCAGCTTATCCTGGGACGGCTCCTACGAGCAGTACTTC. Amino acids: CASSLSWDGSYEQYF.

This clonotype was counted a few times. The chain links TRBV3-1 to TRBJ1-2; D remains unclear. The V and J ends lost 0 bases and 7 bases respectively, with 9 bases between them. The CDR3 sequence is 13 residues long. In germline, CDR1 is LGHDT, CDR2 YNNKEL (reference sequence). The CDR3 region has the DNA TGTGCCAGCAGCCAAGAGTATCCGGGTGGCTACACCTTC. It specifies CASSQEYPGGYTF.